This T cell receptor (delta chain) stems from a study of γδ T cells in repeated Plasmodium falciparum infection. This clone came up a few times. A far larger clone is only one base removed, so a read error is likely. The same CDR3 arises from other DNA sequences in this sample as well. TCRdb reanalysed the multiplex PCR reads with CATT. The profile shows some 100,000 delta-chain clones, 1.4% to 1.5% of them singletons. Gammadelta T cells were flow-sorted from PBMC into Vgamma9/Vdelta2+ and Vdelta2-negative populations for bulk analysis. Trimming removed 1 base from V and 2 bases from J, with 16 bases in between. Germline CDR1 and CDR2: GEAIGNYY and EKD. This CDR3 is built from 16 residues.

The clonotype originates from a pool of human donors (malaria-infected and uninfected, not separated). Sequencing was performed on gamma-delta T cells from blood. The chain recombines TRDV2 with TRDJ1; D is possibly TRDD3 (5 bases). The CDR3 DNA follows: TGTGCCTGTGACACTGTGGGGCATCGCCAGACCGATAAACTCATCTTT. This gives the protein CACDTVGHRQTDKLIF.